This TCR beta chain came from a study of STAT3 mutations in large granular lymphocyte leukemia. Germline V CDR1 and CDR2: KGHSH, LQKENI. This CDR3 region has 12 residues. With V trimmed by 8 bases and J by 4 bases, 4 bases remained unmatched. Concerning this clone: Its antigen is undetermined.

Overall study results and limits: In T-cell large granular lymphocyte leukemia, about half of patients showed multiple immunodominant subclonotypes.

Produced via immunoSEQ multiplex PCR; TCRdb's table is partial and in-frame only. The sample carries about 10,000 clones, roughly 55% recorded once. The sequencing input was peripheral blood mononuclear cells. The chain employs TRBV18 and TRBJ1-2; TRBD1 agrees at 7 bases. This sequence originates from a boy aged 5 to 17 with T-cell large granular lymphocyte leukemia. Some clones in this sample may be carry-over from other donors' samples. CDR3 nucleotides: TGTGCCAGCGCCCCAGGGGGCTATGGCTACACCTTC. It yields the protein CASAPGGYGYTF.